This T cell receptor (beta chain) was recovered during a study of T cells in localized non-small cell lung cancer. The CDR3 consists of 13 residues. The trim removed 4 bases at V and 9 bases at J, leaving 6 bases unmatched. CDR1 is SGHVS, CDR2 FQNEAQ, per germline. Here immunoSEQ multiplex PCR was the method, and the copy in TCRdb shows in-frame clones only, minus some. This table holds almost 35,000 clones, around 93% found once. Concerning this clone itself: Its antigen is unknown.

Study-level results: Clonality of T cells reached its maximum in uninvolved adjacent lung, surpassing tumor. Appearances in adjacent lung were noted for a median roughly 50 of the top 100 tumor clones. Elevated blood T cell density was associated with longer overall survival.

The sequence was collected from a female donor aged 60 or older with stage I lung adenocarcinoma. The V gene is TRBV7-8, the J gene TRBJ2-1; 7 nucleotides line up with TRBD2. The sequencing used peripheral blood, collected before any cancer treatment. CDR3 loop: CASSSRLAVEQFF. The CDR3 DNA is TGTGCCAGCAGCTCACGACTAGCTGTTGAGCAGTTCTTC.